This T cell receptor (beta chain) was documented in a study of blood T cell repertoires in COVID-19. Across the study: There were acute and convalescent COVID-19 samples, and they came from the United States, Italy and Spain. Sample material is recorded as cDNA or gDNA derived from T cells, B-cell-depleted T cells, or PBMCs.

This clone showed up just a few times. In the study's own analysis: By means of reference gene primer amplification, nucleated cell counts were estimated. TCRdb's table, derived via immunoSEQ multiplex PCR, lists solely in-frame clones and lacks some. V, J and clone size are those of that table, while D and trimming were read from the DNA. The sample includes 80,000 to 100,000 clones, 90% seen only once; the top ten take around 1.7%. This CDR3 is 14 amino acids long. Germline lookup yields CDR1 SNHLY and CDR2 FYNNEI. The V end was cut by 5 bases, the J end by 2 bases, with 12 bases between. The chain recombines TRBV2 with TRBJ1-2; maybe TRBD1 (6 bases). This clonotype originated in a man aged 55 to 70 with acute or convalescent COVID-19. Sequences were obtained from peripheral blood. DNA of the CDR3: TGTGCCAGCAGTCTTCCTACAGGGAACTATGGCTACACCTTC. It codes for CASSLPTGNYGYTF.